Each of the 3 T cell receptor beta chains below was sequenced from the same sample in a study of T-cell memory formation after mild COVID-19. TCRdb reanalysed the 5' RACE reads using MiXCR and keeps one entry per CDR3 protein. The sample gives approximately 150,000 distinct CDR3 sequences, 10% to 15% of which show up once; roughly 3.3% is in the top ten. Input material: PBMCs or a T cell subset sorted from them (not recorded which). These receptor sequences come from a man aged 18 to 30 who had mild COVID-19 (a few samples of this study predate the infection). Cell type and time point are not known.

This clonotype has only a few counts. The rearrangement links TRBV6-2 or TRBV6-3 to TRBJ2-1; 11 bases are shared with TRBD2. With 7 bases clipped from V and 6 bases from J, the junction kept 5 bases outside the gene matches. This CDR3 has 14 amino acids. Germline CDR1 MNHEY, CDR2 SVGEGT. Written as DNA, the CDR3 is TGTGCCAGCATCCTAGCGGGGGGCGTCAATGAGCAGTTCTTC. It is translated as CASILAGGVNEQFF.

This rearrangement joins TRBV6-5 to TRBJ1-1; D gene unclear. V gave up 6 bases and J gave up 6 bases, with 17 bases separating them. The CDR3 runs to 14 residues. Germline values: CDR1 MNHEY, CDR2 SVGAGI. CDR3 sequence: CASRGRDREAEAFF. CDR3 nucleotides: TGTGCCAGCAGGGGAAGGGATCGGGAGGCTGAAGCTTTCTTT.

This clonotype has more than one count but fewer than ten. The chain couples TRBV15 to TRBJ2-1; 8 bases line up with TRBD1. The CDR3 consists of 16 residues. Germline V gene data show CDR1 as LNHNV and CDR2 as YYDKDF (reference sequence). With 0 bases clipped from V and 6 bases from J, the junction kept 7 bases outside the gene matches. The CDR3, as DNA: TGTGCCACCAGCAGAGAAGTGGGGCAGGGGGCCAATGAGCAGTTCTTC. Residues: CATSREVGQGANEQFF. Filled out from reference TRBV15 and TRBJ2-1, the complete variable domain reads DAMVIQNPRYQVTQFGKPVTLSCSQTLNHNVMYWYQQKSSQAPKLLFHYYDKDFNNEADTPDNFQSRRPNTSFCFLDIRSPGLGDTAMYLCATSREVGQGANEQFFGPGTRLTVL.